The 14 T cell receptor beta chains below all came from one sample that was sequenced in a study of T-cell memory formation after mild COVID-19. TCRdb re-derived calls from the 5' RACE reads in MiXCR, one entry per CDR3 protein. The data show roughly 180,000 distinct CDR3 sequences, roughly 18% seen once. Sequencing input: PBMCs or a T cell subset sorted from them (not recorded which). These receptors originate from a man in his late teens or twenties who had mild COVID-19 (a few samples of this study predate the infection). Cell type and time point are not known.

CDR3 region: CSVQSQENTEAFF. CDR3 DNA sequence: TGCAGCGTACAATCACAGGAGAACACTGAAGCTTTCTTT. This chain uses TRBV29-1 with TRBJ1-1, with TRBD1 as a possible D gene (5 bases). The CDR3 is made up of 13 amino acids. V was cut by 6 bases and J by 1 base, with 12 bases left in between. Germline V gives CDR1 SQVTM, CDR2 ANQGSEA.

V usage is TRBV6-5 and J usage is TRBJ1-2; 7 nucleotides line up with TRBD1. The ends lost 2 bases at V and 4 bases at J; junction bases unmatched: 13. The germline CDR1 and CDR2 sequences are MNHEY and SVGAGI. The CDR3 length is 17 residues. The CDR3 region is CASSYAPEGATAYGYTF. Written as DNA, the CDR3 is TGTGCCAGCAGTTACGCCCCAGAGGGGGCTACGGCCTATGGCTACACCTTC.

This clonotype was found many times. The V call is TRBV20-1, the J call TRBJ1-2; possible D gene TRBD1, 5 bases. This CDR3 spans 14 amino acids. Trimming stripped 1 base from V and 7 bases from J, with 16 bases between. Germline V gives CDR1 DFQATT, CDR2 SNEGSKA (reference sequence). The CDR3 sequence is CSARGMTVYGGYTF. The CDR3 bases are TGCAGTGCTAGAGGAATGACAGTGTATGGTGGCTACACCTTC.

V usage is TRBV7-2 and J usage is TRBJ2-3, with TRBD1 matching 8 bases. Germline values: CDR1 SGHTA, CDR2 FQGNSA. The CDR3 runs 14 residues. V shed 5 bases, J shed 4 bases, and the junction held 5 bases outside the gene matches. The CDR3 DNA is TGTGCCAGCAGCCCCGACAGGGGACCAGATACGCAGTATTTT. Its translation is CASSPDRGPDTQYF.

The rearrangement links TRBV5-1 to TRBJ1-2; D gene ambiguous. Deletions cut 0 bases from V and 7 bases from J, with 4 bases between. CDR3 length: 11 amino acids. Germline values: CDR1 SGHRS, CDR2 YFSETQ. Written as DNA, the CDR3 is TGCGCCAGCAGCTTGGACAGTGGCTACACCTTC. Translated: CASSLDSGYTF.

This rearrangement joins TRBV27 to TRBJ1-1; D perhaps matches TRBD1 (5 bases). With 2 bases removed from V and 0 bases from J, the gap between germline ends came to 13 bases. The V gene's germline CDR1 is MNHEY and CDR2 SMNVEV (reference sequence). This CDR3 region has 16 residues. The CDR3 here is CASSLIRGTVNTEAFF. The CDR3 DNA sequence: TGTGCCAGCAGTTTAATCCGCGGGACGGTGAACACTGAAGCTTTCTTT.

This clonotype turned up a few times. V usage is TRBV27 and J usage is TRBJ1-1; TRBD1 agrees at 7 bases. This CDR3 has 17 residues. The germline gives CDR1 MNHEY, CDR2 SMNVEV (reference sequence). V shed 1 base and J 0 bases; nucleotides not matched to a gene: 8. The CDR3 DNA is TGTGCCAGCAGTTTATACACAGGGGCGGACATGAACACTGAAGCTTTCTTT. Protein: CASSLYTGADMNTEAFF.

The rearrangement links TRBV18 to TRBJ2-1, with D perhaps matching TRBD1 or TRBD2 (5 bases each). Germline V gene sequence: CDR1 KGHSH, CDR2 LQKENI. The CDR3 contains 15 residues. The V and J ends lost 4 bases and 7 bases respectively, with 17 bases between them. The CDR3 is CASSLGTASNNEQFF. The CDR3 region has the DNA TGTGCCAGCTCACTGGGGACGGCGAGTAATAATGAGCAGTTCTTC.

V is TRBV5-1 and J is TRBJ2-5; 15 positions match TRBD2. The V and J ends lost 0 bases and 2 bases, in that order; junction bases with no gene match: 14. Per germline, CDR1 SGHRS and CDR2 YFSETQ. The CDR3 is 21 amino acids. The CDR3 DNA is TGCGCCAGCAGCTTGGGGAGGACTAGCGGGGGGGACACTCACAAGCAAGAGACCCAGTACTTC. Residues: CASSLGRTSGGDTHKQETQYF.

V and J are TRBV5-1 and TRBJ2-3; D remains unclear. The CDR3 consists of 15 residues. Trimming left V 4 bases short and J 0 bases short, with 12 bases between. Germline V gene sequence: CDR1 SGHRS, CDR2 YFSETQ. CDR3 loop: CASSRSTFSTDTQYF. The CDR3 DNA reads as TGCGCCAGCAGCCGCTCGACATTTAGCACAGATACGCAGTATTTT.

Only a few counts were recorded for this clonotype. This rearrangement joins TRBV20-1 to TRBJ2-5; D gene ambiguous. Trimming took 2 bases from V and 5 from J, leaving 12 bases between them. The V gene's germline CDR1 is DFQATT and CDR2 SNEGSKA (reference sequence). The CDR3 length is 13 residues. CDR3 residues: CSARLRTPETQYF. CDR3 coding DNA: TGCAGTGCTAGACTTCGTACTCCGGAGACCCAGTACTTC.

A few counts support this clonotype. The CDR3 DNA sequence: TGCACCAGCAGCCAGGGAAGGGACGCAGATACGCAGTATTTT. It translates to CTSSQGRDADTQYF. The genes are TRBV1 and TRBJ2-3; the table's D call, TRBD1, has no DNA check behind it. TRBV1 represents a pseudogene. The CDR3 loop spans 14 amino acids.

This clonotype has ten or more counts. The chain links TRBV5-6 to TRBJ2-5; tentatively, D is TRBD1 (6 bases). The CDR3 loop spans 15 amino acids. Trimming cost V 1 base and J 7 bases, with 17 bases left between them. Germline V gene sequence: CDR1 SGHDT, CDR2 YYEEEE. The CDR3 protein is CASSLWGRGFGTQYF. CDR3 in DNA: TGTGCCAGCAGCTTGTGGGGGCGCGGGTTCGGGACCCAGTACTTC.

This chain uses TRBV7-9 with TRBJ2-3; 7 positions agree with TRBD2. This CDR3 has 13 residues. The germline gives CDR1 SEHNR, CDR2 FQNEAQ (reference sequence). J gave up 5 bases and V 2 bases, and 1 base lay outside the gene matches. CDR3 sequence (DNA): TGTGCCAGCAGCTTACTAGCGGTAGATACGCAGTATTTT. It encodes CASSLLAVDTQYF.